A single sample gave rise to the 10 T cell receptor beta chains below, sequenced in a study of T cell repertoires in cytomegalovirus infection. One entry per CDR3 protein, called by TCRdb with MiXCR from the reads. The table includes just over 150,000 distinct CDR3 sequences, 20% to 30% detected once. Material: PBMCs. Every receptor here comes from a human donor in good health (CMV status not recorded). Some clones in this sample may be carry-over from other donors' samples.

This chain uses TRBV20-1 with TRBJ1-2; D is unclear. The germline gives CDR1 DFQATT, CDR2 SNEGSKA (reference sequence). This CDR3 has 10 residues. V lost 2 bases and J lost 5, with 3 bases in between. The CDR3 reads CSARSYGYTF. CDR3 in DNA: TGCAGTGCTAGAAGTTATGGCTACACCTTC.

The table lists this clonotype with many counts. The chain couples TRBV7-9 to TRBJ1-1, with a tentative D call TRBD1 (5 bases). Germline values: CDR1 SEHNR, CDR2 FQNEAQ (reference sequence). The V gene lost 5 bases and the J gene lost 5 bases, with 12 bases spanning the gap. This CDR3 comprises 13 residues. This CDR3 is CASSPGGGTEAFF. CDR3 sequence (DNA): TGTGCCAGCAGCCCCGGGGGTGGGACTGAAGCTTTCTTT.

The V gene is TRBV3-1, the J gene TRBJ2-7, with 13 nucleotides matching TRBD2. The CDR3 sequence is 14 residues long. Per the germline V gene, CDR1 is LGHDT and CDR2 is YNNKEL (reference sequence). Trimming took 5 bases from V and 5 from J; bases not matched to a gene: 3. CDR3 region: CASSGLAGVHEQYF. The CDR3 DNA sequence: TGTGCCAGCAGCGGACTAGCGGGAGTACACGAGCAGTACTTC.

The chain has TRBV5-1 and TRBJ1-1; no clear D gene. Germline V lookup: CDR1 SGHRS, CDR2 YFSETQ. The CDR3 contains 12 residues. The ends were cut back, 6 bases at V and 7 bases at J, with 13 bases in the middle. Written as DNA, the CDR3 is TGCGCCAGCAAGTCTTCCGTTGGTGAAGCTTTCTTT. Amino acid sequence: CASKSSVGEAFF.

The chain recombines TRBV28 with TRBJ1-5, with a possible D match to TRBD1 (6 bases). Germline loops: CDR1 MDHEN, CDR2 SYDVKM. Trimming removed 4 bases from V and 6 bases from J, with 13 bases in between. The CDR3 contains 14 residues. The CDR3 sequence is CASSSGGSGQPQHF. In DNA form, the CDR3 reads TGTGCCAGCAGTTCCGGGGGCAGTGGTCAGCCCCAGCATTTT.

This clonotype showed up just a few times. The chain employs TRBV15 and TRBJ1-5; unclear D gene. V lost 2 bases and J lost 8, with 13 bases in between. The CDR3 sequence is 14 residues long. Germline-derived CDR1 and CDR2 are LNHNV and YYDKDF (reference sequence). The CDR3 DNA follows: TGTGCCACCAGCAGATCACCCCGGGAGAAGCCCCAGCATTTT. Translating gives CATSRSPREKPQHF. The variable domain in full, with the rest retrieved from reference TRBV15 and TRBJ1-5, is DAMVIQNPRYQVTQFGKPVTLSCSQTLNHNVMYWYQQKSSQAPKLLFHYYDKDFNNEADTPDNFQSRRPNTSFCFLDIRSPGLGDTAMYLCATSRSPREKPQHFGDGTRLSIL.

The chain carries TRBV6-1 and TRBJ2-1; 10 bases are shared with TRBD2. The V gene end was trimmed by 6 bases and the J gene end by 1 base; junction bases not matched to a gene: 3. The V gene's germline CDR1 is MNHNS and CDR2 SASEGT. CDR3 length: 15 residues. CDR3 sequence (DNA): TGTGCCAGCAGATTAGCGGGGGGTTCCTACAATGAGCAGTTCTTC. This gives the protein CASRLAGGSYNEQFF.

The CDR3, as DNA: TGTGCCACCAGTGATTTTAGGGGGAGCTCCTACAATGAGCAGTTCTTC. Protein sequence: CATSDFRGSSYNEQFF. This sequence joins TRBV24-1 and TRBJ2-1, with TRBD1 as a possible D gene (6 bases). Trimming shortened V by 1 base and J by 0 bases, and 9 bases separated the two germline ends. Germline CDR1 is KGHDR and CDR2 is SFDVKD. CDR3 length: 16 amino acids.

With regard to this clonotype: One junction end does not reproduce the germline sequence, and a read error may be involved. The CDR3 region is CASSADTLAFF. The CDR3 nucleotides are TGTGCCAGCAGCGCGGACACTCTAGCTTTCTTT. This chain connects TRBV4-1 to TRBJ1-1; weak D call: TRBD1 (5 bases). There are 11 residues in the CDR3. Germline CDR1 reads MGHRA; CDR2 reads YSYEKL.

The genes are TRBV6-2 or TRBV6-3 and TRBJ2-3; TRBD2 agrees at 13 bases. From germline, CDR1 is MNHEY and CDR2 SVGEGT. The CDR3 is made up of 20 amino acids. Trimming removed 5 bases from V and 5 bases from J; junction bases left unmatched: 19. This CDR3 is CASSNRTSGSIPEGLDTQYF. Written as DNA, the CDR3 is TGTGCCAGCAGTAATCGGACTAGCGGGAGTATCCCCGAGGGATTAGATACGCAGTATTTT.